This TCR beta chain was sequenced in a study of blood T cell repertoires in COVID-19. The protocol was immunoSEQ multiplex PCR, while the TCRdb copy is restricted to in-frame clones and leaves out a portion. Of nearly 350,000 clones listed, about 90% were seen once; the top ten hold over 0.8%. The material sequenced was PBMCs or T cells enriched from blood (not recorded which). The TCR was taken from a woman in her 30s who had recovered from COVID-19.

CDR3 DNA: TGCACCAGCAGCCAGGGACAGGGGGGATGTTTGGCCAAAAACATTCAGTACTTC. Translated: CTSSQGQGGCLAKNIQYF. The V call is TRBV1, the J call TRBJ2-4; the D call in the table, TRBD1, was not verified against the DNA. TRBV1 is marked as a pseudogene. The CDR3 totals 18 residues.